This TCR beta chain derives from a study of blood T cell repertoires in COVID-19. Libraries were prepared by immunoSEQ multiplex PCR; TCRdb keeps only in-frame clonotypes and omits some of them. The table has fewer than 45,000 clones, approximately 86% seen once; the top ten hold 30% to 35%. Germline assignment: CDR1 LGHDT and CDR2 YNNKEL (reference sequence). CDR3 length: 13 amino acids. Trimming cost V 7 bases and J 0 bases, with 7 bases left between them. The V and J genes are TRBV3-1 (or the pseudogene TRBV3-2) and TRBJ2-1, with D hard to call. The receptor comes from a woman of 80 years or more with acute or convalescent COVID-19. The material sequenced was peripheral blood. The chain's CDR3 is CASTSPSYNEQFF. Written as DNA, the CDR3 is TGTGCCAGCACTTCTCCCTCCTACAATGAGCAGTTCTTC.